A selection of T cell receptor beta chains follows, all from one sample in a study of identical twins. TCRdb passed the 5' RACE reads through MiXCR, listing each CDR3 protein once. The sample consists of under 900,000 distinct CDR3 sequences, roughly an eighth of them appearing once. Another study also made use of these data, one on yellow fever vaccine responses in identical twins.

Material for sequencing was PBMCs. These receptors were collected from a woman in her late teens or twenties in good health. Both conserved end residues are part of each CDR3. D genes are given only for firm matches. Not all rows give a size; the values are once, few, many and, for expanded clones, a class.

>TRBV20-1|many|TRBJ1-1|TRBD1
TGCAGTGCTGGGGCTTTGGGACAGCTCACTGAAGCTTTCTTT
CSAGALGQLTEAFF
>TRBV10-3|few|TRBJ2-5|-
TGTGCCATCAGTACCGGGACAACCTCCCAAGAGACCCAGTACTTC
CAISTGTTSQETQYF
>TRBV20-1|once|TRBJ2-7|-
TGCAGTGCTAGGGCGGCCCCCACCTACGAGCAGTACTTC
CSARAAPTYEQYF
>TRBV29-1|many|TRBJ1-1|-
TGCAAATTGTTGGGGGGCGCAATGAACACTGAAGCTTTCTTT
CKLLGGAMNTEAFF
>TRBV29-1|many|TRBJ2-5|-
TGCAGCGTTTCCTGGGGACAAGAGACCCAGTACTTC
CSVSWGQETQYF
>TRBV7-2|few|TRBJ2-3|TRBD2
TGTGCCAGCAGCTTAACAGGACTAGTCTTTGATACGCAGTATTTT
CASSLTGLVFDTQYF
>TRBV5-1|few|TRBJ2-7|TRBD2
TGCGCCAGCAGCTTTTTGCTTAGCGGGAGATACGAGCAGTACTTC
CASSFLLSGRYEQYF
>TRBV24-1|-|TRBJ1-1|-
TGTGCCACCAGTGATTTAGGCTCCCTCGGAGCTTTCTTT
CATSDLGSLGAFF
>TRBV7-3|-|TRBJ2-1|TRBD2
TGTGCCAGCAGCTTAACCGGTGGGGGACTAGCGGGGCGCAGAGCTAATGAGCAGTTCTTC
CASSLTGGGLAGRRANEQFF
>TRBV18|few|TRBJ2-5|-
TGTGCCAGCTCACCATTGGGGGCTCAAGAGACCCAGTACTTC
CASSPLGAQETQYF
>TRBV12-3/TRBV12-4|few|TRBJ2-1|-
TGTGCCAGCAGTCCGACGGGGAGAAATGAGCAGTTCTTC
CASSPTGRNEQFF
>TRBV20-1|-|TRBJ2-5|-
TGCAGTGCTCGACTAGGAGACCAAGAGACCCAGTACTTC
CSARLGDQETQYF
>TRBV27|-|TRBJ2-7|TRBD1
TGTGCCAGCAGCCTATTCTCGGACAGGCTGCCCCCCGAGCAGTACTTC
CASSLFSDRLPPEQYF
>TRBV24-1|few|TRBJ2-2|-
TGTGCCTCAAGCCAGGACAAATGGGAGACCGGGGAGCTGTTTTTT
CASSQDKWETGELFF
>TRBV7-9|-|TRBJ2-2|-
TGTGCCATCACAAAGCTGGGGACGAACACCGGGGAGCTGTTTTTT
CAITKLGTNTGELFF
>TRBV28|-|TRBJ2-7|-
TGTGCCAGCAGTCCACCGGTTCCATACGAGCAGTACTTC
CASSPPVPYEQYF
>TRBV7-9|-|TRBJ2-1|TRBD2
TGTGCCAGCAGCCCACGTGCGGGGGGCTTGGACAATGAGCAGTTCTTC
CASSPRAGGLDNEQFF
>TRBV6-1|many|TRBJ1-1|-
TGTGCCAGCAGTGAGGATGGGCCTGAAGCTTTCTTT
CASSEDGPEAFF
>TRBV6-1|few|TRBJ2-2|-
TGTGCCACCAAGCCCAGCGCGAACACCGGGGAGCTGTTTTTT
CATKPSANTGELFF
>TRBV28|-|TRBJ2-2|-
TGTGCCAGCAGGGGCGACAGGCGGTCGGCTGGGGAGCTGTTTTTT
CASRGDRRSAGELFF
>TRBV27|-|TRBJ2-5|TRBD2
TGTGCCAGCAGTCCACTAGCGGGAGGGCCGAAAGAGACCCAGTACTTC
CASSPLAGGPKETQYF
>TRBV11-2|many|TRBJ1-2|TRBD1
TGTGCCAGCAGTTTACTGGGGACAGGGGGACCTAACTATGGCTACACCTTC
CASSLLGTGGPNYGYTF
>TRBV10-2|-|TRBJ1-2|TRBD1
TGCGCCAGCAGTGAGGATGTCAATGGACAGGATTTTTGGCTTTGGGGCTACACCTTC
CASSEDVNGQDFWLWGYTF
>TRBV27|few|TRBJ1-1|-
TGTGCCAGCAGCCCTAACCGGAACACTGAAGCTTTCTTT
CASSPNRNTEAFF
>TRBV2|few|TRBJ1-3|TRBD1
TGTGCCAGCAGTAATCACAGGGGAGGCTCTGGAAACACCATATATTTT
CASSNHRGGSGNTIYF
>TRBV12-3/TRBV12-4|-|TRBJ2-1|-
TGTGCCAGCACCGGGTCGGGTGTGGCCTACAATGAGCAGTTCTTC
CASTGSGVAYNEQFF
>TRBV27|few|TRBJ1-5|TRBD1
TGTGCCAGCAGTCGGGACAGGGGGCGGCAGCCCCAGCATTTT
CASSRDRGRQPQHF
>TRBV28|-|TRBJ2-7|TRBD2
TGTGCCAGCAGTTTAGGGGCTAGCGGAACCTACGAGCAGTACTTC
CASSLGASGTYEQYF
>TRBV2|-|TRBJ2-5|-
TGTGCCAGCAAGGGACTCAAAGAGACCCAGTACTTC
CASKGLKETQYF
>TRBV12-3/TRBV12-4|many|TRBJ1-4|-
TGTGCCAGCAGTTTGCGCAGCTTTAATGAAAAACTGTTTTTT
CASSLRSFNEKLFF
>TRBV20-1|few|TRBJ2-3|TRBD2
TGCAGTGCTAGAGGGCAAGCGGGAGGGAGCACAGATACGCAGTATTTT
CSARGQAGGSTDTQYF
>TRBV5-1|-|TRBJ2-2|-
TGCGCCAGCAAGGAAGCCTCCTTCCAAGGGTCCGGGGAGCTGTTTTTT
CASKEASFQGSGELFF
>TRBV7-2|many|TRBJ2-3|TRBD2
TGTGCCAGCAGCTTAGGACTAGCGGGGGGGGGCACAGATACGCAGTATTTT
CASSLGLAGGGTDTQYF
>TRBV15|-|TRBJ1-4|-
TGTGCCACCAGCAGAGACCAGGGTCTTGCTAATGAAAAACTGTTTTTT
CATSRDQGLANEKLFF
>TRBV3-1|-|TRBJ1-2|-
TGTGCCAGCAGCCAAGAAGGGTTCCATGGCTACACCTTC
CASSQEGFHGYTF
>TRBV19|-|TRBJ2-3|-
TGTGCCAGTAGTGTAGCGGTCGGACGCACAGATACGCAGTATTTT
CASSVAVGRTDTQYF